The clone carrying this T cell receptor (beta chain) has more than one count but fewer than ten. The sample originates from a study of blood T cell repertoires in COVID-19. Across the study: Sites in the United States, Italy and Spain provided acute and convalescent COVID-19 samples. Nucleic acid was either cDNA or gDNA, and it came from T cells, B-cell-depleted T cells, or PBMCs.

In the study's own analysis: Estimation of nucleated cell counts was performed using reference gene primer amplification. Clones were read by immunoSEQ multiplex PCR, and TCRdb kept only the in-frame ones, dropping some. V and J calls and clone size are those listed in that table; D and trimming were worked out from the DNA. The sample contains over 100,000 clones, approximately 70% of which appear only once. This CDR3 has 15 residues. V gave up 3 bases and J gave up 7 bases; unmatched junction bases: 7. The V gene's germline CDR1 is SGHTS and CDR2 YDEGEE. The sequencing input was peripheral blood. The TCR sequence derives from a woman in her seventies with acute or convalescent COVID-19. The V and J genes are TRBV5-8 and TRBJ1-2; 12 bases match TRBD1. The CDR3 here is CASSWGQGARGGYTF. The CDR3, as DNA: TGTGCCAGCAGCTGGGGACAGGGGGCGCGCGGTGGCTACACCTTC.